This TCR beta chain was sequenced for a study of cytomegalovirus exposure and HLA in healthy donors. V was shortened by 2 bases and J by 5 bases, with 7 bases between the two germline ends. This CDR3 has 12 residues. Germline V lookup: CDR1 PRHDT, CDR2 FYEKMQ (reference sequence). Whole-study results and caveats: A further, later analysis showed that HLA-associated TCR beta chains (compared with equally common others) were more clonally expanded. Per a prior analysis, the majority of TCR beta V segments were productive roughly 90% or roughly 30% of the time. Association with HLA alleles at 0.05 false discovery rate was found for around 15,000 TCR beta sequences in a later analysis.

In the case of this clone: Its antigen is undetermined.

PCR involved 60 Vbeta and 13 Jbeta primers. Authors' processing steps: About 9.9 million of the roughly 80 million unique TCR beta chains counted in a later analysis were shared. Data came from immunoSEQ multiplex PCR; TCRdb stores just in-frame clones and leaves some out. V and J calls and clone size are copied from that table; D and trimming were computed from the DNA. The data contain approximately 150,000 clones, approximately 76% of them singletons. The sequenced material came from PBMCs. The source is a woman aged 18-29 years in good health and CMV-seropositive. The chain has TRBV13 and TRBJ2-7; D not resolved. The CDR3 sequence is CASSLSTDEQYF. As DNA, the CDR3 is TGTGCCAGCAGCTTATCTACAGACGAGCAGTACTTC. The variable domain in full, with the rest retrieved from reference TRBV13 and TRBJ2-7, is AAGVIQSPRHLIKEKRETATLKCYPIPRHDTVYWYQQGPGQDPQFLISFYEKMQSDKGSIPDRFSAQQFSDYHSELNMSSLELGDSALYFCASSLSTDEQYFGPGTRLTVT.